This T cell receptor beta chain was sequenced for a study of blood T cell repertoires in COVID-19. CDR1 and CDR2 from the germline V gene are SNHLY and FYNNEI. The CDR3 sequence is 15 residues long. V dropped 6 bases and J dropped 7; count of bases not matched to a gene: 6. The protocol was immunoSEQ multiplex PCR, while the TCRdb copy is restricted to in-frame clones and leaves out a portion. The table has 150,000 to 200,000 clones, around 84% seen once. The chain joins TRBV2 to TRBJ2-2, with 12 bases lining up with TRBD1. This TCR derives from a woman in her 70s with COVID-19, enrolled during active disease. The sample comprised peripheral blood. The CDR3 here is CASSRDRGQGGELFF. In DNA, the CDR3 is TGTGCCAGCAGCCGGGACAGGGGGCAAGGCGGGGAGCTGTTTTTT.